This TCR beta chain was obtained from a study of T cell responses to AZD1222 COVID-19 vaccine. On the study more broadly: Investigators merged groups given second doses at roughly 4 or roughly 12 weeks.

Concerning this clone: What it binds is not known.

Generated by immunoSEQ multiplex PCR, the TCRdb table keeps only in-frame clones and is missing some. Of roughly 160,000 clones listed, about 91% were seen once; the top ten hold approximately 2%. Findings and limits, study-wide: Clonal diversity was possibly underestimated, and white British individuals and females predominated among donors. Scientists sampled the repertoires only once the peak T cell response had passed. Spike-specific TCR breadth and depth went up after people got two AZD1222 doses.

CDR1 is SNHLY, CDR2 FYNNEI, per germline. V trimming: 6 bases; J trimming: 2 bases; junction bases outside the gene matches: 8. The CDR3 consists of 15 residues. The chain has TRBV2 and TRBJ2-7; 9 nucleotides match TRBD2. The sample consisted of peripheral blood, taken on day 0 of AZD1222 vaccination. The clonotype comes from an adult in good health. The CDR3 DNA follows: TGTGCCAGCAGGGATATAGCGGGAGTGACCTACGAGCAGTACTTC. It codes for CASRDIAGVTYEQYF.